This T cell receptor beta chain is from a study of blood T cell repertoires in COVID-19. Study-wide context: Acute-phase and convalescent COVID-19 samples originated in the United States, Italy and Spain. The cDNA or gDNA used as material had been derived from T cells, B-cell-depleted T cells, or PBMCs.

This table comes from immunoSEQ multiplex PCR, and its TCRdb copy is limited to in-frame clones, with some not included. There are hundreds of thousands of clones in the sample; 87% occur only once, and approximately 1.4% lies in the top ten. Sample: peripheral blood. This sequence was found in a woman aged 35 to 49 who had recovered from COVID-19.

The CDR3: CASSSTSVHEQYF. CDR3 DNA: TGTGCCAGCAGCTCTACTAGCGTCCACGAGCAGTACTTC. J is TRBJ2-7 and V is TRBV11-2; 7 positions agree with TRBD2. V lost 4 bases, J lost 5 bases, and 5 bases stayed unmatched. Per germline, CDR1 SGHAT and CDR2 FQNNGV. The CDR3 extends over 13 amino acids. The full variable domain, in which reference TRBV11-2 and TRBJ2-7 provide the parts outside the CDR3, is EAGVAQSPRYKIIEKRQSVAFWCNPISGHATLYWYQQILGQGPKLLIQFQNNGVVDDSQLPKDRFSAERLKGVDSTLKIQPAKLEDSAVYLCASSSTSVHEQYFGPGTRLTVT.